This TCR beta chain was captured in a study of response to subunit inactivated influenza vaccine. This clonotype was counted only a few times. Each CDR3 protein is one row after TCRdb ran MiXCR on the RT-PCR reads. Of a few hundred thousand distinct CDR3 sequences in the sample, over 9% are singletons; the top ten hold about 11%. Per germline, CDR1 GTSNPN and CDR2 SVGIG (reference sequence). V lost 0 bases and J lost 5, with 10 bases in between. The CDR3 runs 14 residues. The data were also submitted as part of a second study, on T cells expressing NK-cell markers. That work contributes: Generation of TCR beta cDNA was performed by 5'RACE template switching incorporating UMIs. Topping the CD3+CD56-NKG2C+ fraction as well were these clonotypes, in a few donors.

The sequence was collected from a middle-aged man who received an inactivated influenza vaccine. The chain joins TRBV30 to TRBJ2-2; D not resolved. The sample consisted of PBMCs from blood, taken on the day of vaccination. The chain's CDR3 is CAWSVLLRTGELFF. CDR3 DNA sequence: TGTGCCTGGAGTGTACTTCTTAGAACCGGGGAGCTGTTTTTT.